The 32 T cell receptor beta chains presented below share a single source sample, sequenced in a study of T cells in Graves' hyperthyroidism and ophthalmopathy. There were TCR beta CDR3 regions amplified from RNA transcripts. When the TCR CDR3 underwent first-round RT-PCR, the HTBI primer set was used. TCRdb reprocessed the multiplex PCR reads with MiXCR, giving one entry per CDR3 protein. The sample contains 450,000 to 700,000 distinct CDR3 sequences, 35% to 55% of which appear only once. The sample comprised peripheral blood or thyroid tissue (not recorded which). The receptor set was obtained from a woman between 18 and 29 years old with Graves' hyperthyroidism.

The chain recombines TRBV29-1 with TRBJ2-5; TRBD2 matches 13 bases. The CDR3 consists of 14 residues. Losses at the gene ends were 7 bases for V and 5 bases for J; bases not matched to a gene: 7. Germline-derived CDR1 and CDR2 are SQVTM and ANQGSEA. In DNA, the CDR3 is TGCAGCGGTGGGACTAGCGGGATTCGGGAGACCCAGTACTTC. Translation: CSGGTSGIRETQYF.

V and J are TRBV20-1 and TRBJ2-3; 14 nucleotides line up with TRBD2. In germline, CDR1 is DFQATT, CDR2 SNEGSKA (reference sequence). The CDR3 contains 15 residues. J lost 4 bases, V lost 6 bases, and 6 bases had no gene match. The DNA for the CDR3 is TGCAGTGCCTCGGGACTAGCGGGAGTTTCAGATACGCAGTATTTT. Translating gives CSASGLAGVSDTQYF.

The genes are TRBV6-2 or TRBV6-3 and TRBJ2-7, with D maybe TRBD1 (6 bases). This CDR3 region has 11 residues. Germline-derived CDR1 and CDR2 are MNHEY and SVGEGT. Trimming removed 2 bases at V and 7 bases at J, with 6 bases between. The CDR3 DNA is TGTGCCAGCAGTTACCAGGGGGAGCAGTACTTC. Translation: CASSYQGEQYF.

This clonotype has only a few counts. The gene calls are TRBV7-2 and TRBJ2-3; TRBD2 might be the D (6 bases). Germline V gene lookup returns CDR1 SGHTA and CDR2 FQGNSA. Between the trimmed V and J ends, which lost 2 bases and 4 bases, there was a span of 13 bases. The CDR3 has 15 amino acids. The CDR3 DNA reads TGTGCCAGCAGCTTAACGTCCGGGAGTGCAGATACGCAGTATTTT. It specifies CASSLTSGSADTQYF.

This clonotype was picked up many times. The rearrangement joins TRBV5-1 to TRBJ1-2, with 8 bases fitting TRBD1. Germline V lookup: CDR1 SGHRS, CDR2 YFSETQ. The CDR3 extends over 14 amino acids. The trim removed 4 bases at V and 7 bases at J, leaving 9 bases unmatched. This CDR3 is CASSPGTGSFGYTF. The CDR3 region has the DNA TGCGCCAGCAGCCCCGGGACAGGCAGTTTTGGCTACACCTTC. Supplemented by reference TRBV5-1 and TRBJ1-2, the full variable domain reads KAGVTQTPRYLIKTRGQQVTLSCSPISGHRSVSWYQQTPGQGLQFLFEYFSETQRNKGNFPGRFSGRQFSNSRSEMNVSTLELGDSALYLCASSPGTGSFGYTFGSGTRLTVV.

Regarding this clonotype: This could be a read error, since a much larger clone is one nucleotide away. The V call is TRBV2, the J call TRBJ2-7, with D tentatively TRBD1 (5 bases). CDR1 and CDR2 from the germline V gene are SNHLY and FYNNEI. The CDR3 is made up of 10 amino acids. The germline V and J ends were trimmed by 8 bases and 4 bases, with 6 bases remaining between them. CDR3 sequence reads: CASGAYEQYF. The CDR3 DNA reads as TGTGCCAGCGGGGCTTACGAGCAGTACTTC.

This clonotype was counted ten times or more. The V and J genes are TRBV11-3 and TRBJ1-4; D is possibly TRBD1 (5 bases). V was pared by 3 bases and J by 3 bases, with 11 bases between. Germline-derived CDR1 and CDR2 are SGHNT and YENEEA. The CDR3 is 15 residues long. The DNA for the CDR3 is TGTGCCAGCAGCTTCCTCGGGACTTCTAATGAAAAACTGTTTTTT. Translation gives CASSFLGTSNEKLFF. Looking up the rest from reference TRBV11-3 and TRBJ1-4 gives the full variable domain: EAGVVQSPRYKIIEKKQPVAFWCNPISGHNTLYWYLQNLGQGPELLIRYENEEAVDDSQLPKDRFSAERLKGVDSTLKIQPAELGDSAVYLCASSFLGTSNEKLFFGSGTQLSVL.

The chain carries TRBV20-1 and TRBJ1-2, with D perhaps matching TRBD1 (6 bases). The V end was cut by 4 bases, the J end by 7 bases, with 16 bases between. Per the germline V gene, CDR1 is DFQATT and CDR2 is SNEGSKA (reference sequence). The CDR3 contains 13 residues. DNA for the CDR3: TGCAGTGCTAAGGGGGGACGGTTGTTTGGCTACACCTTC. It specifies CSAKGGRLFGYTF.

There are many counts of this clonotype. The CDR3 coding sequence is TGTGCCAGTAGTGTACCGGGACAGGGCCCCGAGCAGTACTTC. This sequence encodes CASSVPGQGPEQYF. V gene TRBV19 combines with J gene TRBJ2-7, with 9 bases fitting TRBD1. CDR3 size: 14 residues. CDR1 and CDR2 from the germline V gene are LNHDA and SQIVND (reference sequence). V shed 5 bases and J 6 bases; nucleotides not matched to a gene: 8. Supplemented by reference TRBV19 and TRBJ2-7, the full variable domain reads DGGITQSPKYLFRKEGQNVTLSCEQNLNHDAMYWYRQDPGQGLRLIYYSQIVNDFQKGDIAEGYSVSREKKESFPLTVTSAQKNPTAFYLCASSVPGQGPEQYFGPGTRLTVT.

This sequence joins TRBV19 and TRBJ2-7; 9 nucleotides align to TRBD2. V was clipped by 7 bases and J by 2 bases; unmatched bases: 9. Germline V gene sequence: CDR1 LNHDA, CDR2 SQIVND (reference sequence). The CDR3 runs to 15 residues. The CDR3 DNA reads TGTGCCAGTATGCGGGGGGGAGTTCCACCCTACGAGCAGTACTTC. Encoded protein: CASMRGGVPPYEQYF.

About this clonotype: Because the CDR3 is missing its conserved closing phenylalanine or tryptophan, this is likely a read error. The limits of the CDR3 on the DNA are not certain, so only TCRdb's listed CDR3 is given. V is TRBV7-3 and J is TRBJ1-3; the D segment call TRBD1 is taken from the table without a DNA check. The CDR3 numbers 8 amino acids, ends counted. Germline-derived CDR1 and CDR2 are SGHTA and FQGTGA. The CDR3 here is CASSSGTL.

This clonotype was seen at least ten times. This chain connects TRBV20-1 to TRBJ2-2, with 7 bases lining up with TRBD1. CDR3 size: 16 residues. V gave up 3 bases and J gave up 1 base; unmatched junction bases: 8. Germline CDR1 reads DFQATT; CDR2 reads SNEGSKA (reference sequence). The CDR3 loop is CSARELQGRNTGELFF. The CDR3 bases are TGCAGTGCTAGGGAACTACAGGGGAGGAACACCGGGGAGCTGTTTTTT.

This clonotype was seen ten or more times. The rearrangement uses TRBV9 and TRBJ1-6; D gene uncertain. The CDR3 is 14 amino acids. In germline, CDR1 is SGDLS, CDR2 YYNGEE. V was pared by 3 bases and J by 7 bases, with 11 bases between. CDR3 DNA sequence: TGTGCCAGCAGCGATCGATCGGGGAATTCACCCCTCCACTTT. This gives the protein CASSDRSGNSPLHF.

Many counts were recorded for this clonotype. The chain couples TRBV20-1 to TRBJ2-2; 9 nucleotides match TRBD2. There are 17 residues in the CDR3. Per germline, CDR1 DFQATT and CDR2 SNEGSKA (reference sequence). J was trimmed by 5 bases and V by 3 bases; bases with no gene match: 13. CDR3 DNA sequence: TGCAGTGCTAGGGGACTAGCCGACTGGCGGGGGACCGGGGAGCTGTTTTTT. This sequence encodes CSARGLADWRGTGELFF.

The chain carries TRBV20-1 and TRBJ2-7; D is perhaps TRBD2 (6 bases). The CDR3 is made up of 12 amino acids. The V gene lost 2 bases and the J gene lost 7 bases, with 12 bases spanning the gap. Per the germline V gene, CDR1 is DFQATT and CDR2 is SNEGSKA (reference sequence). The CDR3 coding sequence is TGCAGTGCTAGATGGGACTGGCAAGAGCAGTACTTC. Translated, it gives CSARWDWQEQYF.

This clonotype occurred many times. The CDR3, as DNA: TGTGCCAGCAGCTCTACTCGCACACACAGGGTCGGGGAGCTGTTTTTT. Its translation: CASSSTRTHRVGELFF. V is TRBV7-2 and J is TRBJ2-2, with D tentatively TRBD1 (6 bases). From germline, CDR1 is SGHTA and CDR2 FQGNSA. This CDR3 is 16 amino acids long. Trimming removed 4 bases at V and 7 bases at J, with 19 bases between.

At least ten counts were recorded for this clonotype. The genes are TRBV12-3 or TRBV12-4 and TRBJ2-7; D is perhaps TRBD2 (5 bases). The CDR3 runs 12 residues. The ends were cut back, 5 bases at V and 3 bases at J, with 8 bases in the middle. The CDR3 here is CASSVSVYEQYF. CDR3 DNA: TGTGCCAGCAGTGTTAGCGTCTACGAGCAGTACTTC.

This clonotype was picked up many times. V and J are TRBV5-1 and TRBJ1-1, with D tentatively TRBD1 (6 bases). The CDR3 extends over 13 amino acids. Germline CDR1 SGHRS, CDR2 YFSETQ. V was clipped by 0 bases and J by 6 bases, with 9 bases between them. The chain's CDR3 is CASSLEGGAEAFF. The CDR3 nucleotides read TGCGCCAGCAGCTTGGAAGGGGGAGCTGAAGCTTTCTTT. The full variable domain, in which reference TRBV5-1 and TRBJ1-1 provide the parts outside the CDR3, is KAGVTQTPRYLIKTRGQQVTLSCSPISGHRSVSWYQQTPGQGLQFLFEYFSETQRNKGNFPGRFSGRQFSNSRSEMNVSTLELGDSALYLCASSLEGGAEAFFGQGTRLTVV.

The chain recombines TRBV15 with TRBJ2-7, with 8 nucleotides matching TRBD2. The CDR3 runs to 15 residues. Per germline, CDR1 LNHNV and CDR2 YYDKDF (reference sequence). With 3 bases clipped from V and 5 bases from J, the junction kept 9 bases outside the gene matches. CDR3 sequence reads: CATSSFGRGTDEQYF. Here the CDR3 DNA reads TGTGCCACCAGCAGTTTCGGGAGGGGCACGGACGAGCAGTACTTC. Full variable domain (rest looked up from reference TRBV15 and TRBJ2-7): DAMVIQNPRYQVTQFGKPVTLSCSQTLNHNVMYWYQQKSSQAPKLLFHYYDKDFNNEADTPDNFQSRRPNTSFCFLDIRSPGLGDTAMYLCATSSFGRGTDEQYFGPGTRLTVT.

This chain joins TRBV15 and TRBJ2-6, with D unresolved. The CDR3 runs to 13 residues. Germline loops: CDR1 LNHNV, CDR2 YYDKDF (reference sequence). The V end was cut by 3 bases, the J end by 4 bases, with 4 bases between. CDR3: CATSSQGANVLTF. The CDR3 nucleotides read TGTGCCACCAGCAGCCAGGGGGCCAACGTCCTGACTTTC.

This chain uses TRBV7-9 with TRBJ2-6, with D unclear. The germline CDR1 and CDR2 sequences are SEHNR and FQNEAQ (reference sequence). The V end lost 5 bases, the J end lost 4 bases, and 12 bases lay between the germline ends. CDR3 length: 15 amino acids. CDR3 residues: CASSESVDGANVLTF. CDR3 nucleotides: TGTGCCAGCAGCGAATCGGTTGACGGGGCCAACGTCCTGACTTTC.

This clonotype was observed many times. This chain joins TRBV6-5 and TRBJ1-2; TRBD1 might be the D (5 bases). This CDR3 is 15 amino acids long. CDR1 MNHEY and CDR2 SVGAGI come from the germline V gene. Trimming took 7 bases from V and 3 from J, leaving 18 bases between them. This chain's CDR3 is CASTLSPGHDYGYTF. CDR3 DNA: TGTGCCAGCACCCTGTCCCCCGGACATGACTATGGCTACACCTTC.

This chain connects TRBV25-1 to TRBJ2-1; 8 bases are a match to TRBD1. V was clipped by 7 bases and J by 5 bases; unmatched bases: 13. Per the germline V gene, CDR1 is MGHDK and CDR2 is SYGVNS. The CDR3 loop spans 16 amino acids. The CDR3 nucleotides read TGTGCCAGCACCTCAGGCCGGGACAGGAACCACAATGAGCAGTTCTTC. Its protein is CASTSGRDRNHNEQFF.

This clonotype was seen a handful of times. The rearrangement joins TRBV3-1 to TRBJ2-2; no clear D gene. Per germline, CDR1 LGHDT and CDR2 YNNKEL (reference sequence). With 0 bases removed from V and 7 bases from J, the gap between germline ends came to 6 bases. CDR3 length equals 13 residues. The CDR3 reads CASSQEYDGELFF. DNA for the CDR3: TGTGCCAGCAGCCAAGAGTATGACGGGGAGCTGTTTTTT.

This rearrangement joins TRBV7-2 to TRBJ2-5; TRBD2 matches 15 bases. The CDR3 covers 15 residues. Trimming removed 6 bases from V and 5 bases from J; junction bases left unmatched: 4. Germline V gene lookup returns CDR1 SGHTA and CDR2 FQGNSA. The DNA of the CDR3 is TGTGCCAGCAGTGATGGACTAGCGGGAGGGGAGACCCAGTACTTC. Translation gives CASSDGLAGGETQYF.

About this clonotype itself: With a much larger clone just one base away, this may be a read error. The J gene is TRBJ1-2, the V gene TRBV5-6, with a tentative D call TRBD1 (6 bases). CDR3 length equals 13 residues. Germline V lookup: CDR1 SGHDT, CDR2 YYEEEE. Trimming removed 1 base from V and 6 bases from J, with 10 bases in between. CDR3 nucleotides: TGTGCCAGCAGCTTGCCGGGGGCCCATGGCTACACCTTC. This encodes CASSLPGAHGYTF.

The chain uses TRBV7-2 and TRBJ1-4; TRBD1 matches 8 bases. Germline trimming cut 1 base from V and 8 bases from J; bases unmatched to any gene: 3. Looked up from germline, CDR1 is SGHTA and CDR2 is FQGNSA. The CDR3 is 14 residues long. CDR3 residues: CASSLVGTGEKLFF. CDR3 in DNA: TGTGCCAGCAGCTTAGTCGGGACAGGCGAAAAACTGTTTTTT.

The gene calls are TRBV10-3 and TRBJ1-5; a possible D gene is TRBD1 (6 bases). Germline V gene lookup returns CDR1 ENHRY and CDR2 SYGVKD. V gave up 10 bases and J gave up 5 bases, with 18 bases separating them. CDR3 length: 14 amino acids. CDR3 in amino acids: CATRDNRADQPQHF. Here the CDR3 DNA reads TGTGCCACCAGAGATAACAGGGCGGATCAGCCCCAGCATTTT.

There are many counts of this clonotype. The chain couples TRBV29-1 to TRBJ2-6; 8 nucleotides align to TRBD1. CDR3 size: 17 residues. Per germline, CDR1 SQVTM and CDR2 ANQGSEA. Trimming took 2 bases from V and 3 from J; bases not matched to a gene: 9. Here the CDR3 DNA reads TGCAGCGTTGAATCGTTTCAGGGGGCGAGTGGGGCCAACGTCCTGACTTTC. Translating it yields CSVESFQGASGANVLTF.

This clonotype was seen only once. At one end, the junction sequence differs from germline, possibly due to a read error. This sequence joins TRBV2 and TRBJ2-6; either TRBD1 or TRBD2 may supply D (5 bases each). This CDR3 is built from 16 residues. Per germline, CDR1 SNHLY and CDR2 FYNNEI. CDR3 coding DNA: TGTGCCAGCAGTCCCCTTGGGGCGGTCGGGGTCAACGTCCTGACTTTC. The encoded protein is CASSPLGAVGVNVLTF.

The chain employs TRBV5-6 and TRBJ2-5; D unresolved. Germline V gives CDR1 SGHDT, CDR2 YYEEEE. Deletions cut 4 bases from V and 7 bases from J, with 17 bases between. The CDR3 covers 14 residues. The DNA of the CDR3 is TGTGCCAGCAGCCGTTGGGCGGAGTCCGGGACCCAGTACTTC. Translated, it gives CASSRWAESGTQYF.

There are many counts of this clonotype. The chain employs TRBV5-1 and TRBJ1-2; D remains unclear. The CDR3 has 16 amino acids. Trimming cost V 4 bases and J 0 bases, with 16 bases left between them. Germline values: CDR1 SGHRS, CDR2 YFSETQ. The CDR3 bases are TGCGCCAGCAGCCCCCGGACTGAGCCAACTAACTATGGCTACACCTTC. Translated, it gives CASSPRTEPTNYGYTF.